This T cell receptor beta chain was sequenced for a study of cytomegalovirus exposure and HLA in healthy donors. Study summary: Among the approximately 410 genotyped donors, 65% to 90% were placed in the Caucasian-associated ancestry cluster. The study's findings and limits: Apparent HLA restriction characterized most CMV-associated TCR beta chains in a later analysis. The study designated about 180 TCR beta chains cytomegalovirus-associated. The classifier reportedly diagnosed cytomegalovirus status with high specificity and sensitivity.

In the PCR, 60 Vbeta and 13 Jbeta primers were used. Data came from immunoSEQ multiplex PCR; TCRdb stores just in-frame clones and leaves some out. Of 100,000 to 150,000 clones listed, approximately 78% were seen once; the top ten hold over 5%. The CDR3 contains 14 residues. Germline CDR1 is MNHEY and CDR2 is SMNVEV (reference sequence). Regarding this clone: The antigen is not known. A read error may produce the germline difference seen at one junction end.

The J gene is TRBJ1-2, the V gene TRBV27; 11 bases line up with TRBD1. This clonotype was sampled from a woman in her thirties or forties in good health and CMV-seronegative. Material for sequencing was PBMCs. Here the CDR3 reads CASRLFGQGAGYTF. CDR3 DNA sequence: TGTGCCAGCAGGTTATTCGGACAGGGGGCAGGCTACACCTTC.